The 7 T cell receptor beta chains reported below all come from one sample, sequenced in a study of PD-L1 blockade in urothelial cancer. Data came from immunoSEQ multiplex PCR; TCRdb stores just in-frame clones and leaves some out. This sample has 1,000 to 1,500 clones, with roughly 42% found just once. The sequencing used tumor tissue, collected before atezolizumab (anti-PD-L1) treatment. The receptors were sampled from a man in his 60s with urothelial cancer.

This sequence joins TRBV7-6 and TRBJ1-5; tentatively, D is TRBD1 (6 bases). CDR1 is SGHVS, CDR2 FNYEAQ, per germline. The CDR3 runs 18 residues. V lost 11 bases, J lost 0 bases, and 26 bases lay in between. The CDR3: CALKTGTTLQSSNQPQHF. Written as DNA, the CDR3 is TGTGCCCTTAAGACCGGGACAACCCTACAATCTAGCAATCAGCCCCAGCATTTT.

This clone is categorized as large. CDR3 loop: CASSTGTGRETQYF. The CDR3 region has the DNA TGTGCCAGCAGTACCGGGACAGGGAGGGAGACCCAGTACTTC. The chain is built from TRBV11-3 and TRBJ2-5; 9 bases are a match to TRBD1. V was pared by 6 bases and J by 5 bases, with 7 bases of the junction left unmatched. The CDR3 has 14 amino acids. CDR1 is SGHNT, CDR2 YENEEA, per germline.

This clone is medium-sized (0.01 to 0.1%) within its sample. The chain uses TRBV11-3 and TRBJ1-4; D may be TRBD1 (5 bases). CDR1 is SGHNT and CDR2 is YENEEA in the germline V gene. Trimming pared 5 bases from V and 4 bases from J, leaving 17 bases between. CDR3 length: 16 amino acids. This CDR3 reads CASSLRTNTLNEKLFF. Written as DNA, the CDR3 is TGTGCCAGCAGCCTGCGGACAAACACCCTTAATGAAAAACTGTTTTTT. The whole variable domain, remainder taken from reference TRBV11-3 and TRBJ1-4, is EAGVVQSPRYKIIEKKQPVAFWCNPISGHNTLYWYLQNLGQGPELLIRYENEEAVDDSQLPKDRFSAERLKGVDSTLKIQPAELGDSAVYLCASSLRTNTLNEKLFFGSGTQLSVL.

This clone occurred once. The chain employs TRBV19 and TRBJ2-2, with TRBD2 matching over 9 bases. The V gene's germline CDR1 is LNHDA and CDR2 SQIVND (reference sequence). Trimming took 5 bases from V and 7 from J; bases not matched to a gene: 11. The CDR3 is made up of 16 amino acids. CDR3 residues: CASSWAAGGLVGELFF. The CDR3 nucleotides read TGTGCCAGTAGTTGGGCGGCGGGAGGGCTCGTCGGGGAGCTGTTTTTT.

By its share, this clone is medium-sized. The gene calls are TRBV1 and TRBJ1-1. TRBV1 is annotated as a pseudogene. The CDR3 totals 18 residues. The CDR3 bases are TGCGCCAGCAGCCAAGATATCGCCGTAGGGACCCCGAGCACTGAAGCTTTCTTT. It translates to CASSQDIAVGTPSTEAFF.

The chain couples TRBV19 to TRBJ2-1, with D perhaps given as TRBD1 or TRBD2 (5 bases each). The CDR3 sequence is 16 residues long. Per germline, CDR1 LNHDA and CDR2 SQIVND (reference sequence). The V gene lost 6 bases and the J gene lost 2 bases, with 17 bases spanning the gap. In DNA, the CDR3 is TGTGCCAGTAGCTCAAAGGGGACGATCGCCTACAATGAGCAGTTCTTC. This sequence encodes CASSSKGTIAYNEQFF.

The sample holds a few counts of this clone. CDR3 sequence: CASLMPTGLNTEAFF. In DNA, the CDR3 is TGTGCCTCCCTCATGCCCACAGGGCTGAACACTGAAGCTTTCTTT. The rearrangement joins TRBV12-2 to TRBJ1-1; TRBD1, the table's D call, was not compared with the DNA. TRBV12-2 is given as a pseudogene. The CDR3 has 15 residues.